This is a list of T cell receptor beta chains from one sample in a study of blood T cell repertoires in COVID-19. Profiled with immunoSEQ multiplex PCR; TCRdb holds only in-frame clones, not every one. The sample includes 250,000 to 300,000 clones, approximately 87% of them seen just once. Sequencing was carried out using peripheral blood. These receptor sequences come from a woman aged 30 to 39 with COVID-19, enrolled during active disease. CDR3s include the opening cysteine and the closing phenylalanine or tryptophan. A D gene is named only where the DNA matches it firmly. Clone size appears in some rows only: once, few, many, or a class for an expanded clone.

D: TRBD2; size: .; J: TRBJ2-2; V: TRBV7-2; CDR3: CASSLYAGLAGELFF; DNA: TGTGCCAGCAGCCTCTACGCCGGACTAGCCGGGGAGCTGTTTTTT
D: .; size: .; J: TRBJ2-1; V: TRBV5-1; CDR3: CASSLGDTYNEQFF; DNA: TGCGCCAGCAGCTTGGGTGACACTTACAATGAGCAGTTCTTC
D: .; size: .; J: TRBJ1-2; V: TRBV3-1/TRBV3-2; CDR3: CASSQEKGRIYGYTF; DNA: TGTGCCAGCAGCCAAGAAAAGGGGCGGATCTATGGCTACACCTTC
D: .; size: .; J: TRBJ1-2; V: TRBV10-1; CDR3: CASSESISYGYTF; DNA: TGCGCCAGCAGTGAGAGCATTTCCTATGGCTACACCTTC
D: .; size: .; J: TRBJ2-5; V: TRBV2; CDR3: CASSEALPAGVRVFGETQYF; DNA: TGTGCCAGCAGTGAAGCGCTTCCGGCAGGGGTGAGGGTCTTCGGAGAGACCCAGTACTTC
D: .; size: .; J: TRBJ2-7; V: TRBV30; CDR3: CAWRGSDRGHEQYF; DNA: TGTGCCTGGAGAGGGTCGGACAGAGGACACGAGCAGTACTTC
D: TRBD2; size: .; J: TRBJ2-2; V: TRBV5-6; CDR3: CASIKAGALNTGELFF; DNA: TGTGCCAGCATAAAAGCGGGGGCTTTGAACACCGGGGAGCTGTTTTTT
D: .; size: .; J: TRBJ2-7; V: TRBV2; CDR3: CASTPWGRASYEQYF; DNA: TGTGCCAGCACCCCTTGGGGCAGGGCATCCTACGAGCAGTACTTC
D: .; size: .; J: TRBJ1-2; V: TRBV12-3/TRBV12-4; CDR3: CASRDGGQYGYTF; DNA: TGTGCCAGCAGGGACGGGGGTCAATATGGCTACACCTTC
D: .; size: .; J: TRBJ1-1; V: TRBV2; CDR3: CASSEAAGFGGGTEAFF; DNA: TGTGCCAGCAGTGAAGCAGCCGGGTTCGGCGGTGGCACTGAAGCTTTCTTT
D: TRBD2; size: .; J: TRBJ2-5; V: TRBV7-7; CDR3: CASSFSGEETQYF; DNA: TGTGCCAGCAGCTTTAGCGGGGAAGAGACCCAGTACTTC
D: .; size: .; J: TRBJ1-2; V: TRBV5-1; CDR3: CASVRLGLNYGYTF; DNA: TGCGCCAGCGTCCGCCTTGGACTTAACTATGGCTACACCTTC
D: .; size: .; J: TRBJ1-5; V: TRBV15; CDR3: CATSTRGQPQHF; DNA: TGTGCCACCAGCACCCGGGGGCAGCCCCAGCATTTT
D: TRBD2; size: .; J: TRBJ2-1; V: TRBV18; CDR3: CASSPSSGLAGKNEQFF; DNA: TGTGCCAGCTCACCGAGTAGTGGCCTAGCGGGTAAGAATGAGCAGTTCTTC
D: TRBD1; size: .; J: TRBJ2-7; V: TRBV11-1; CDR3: CASSSPGQGYEQYF; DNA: TGTGCCAGCAGCTCGCCGGGACAGGGCTACGAGCAGTACTTC
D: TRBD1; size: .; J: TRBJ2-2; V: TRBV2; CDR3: CASSEYRGGTGELFF; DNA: TGTGCCAGCAGTGAATACAGGGGCGGCACCGGGGAGCTGTTTTTT
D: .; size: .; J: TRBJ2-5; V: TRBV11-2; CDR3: CASSLGVGGETQYF; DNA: TGTGCCAGCAGCTTAGGGGTAGGGGGAGAGACCCAGTACTTC
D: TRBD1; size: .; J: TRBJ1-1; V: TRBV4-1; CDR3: CASSLGTGGRTEAFF; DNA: TGCGCCAGCAGCCTGGGGACAGGGGGACGGACTGAAGCTTTCTTT
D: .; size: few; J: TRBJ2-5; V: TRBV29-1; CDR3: CSVGGASEAQYF; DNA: TGCAGCGTGGGGGGGGCTAGCGAGGCCCAGTACTTC
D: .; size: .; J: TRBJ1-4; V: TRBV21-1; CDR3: CASSKRDRVLNEKLFF; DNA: TGTGCCAGCAGCAAAAGGGACAGGGTCCTTAATGAAAAACTGTTTTTT
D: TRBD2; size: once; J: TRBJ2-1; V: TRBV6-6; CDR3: CASSPQRGYNEQFF; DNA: TGTGCCAGCAGTCCTCAGCGGGGCTACAATGAGCAGTTCTTC